The 32 T cell receptor beta chains presented below share a single source sample, sequenced in a study of blood T cells in healthy people across ages. A J-beta primer mix and a sample-barcoded 5' primer were used in a second PCR of about 6 to 12 cycles. TCRdb redid the calling of the 5' RACE reads with MiXCR, one entry per CDR3 protein. This sample has 700,000 or so distinct CDR3 sequences, with roughly 20% found just once. Sequences were obtained from blood. These TCRs come from a man between 65 and 85 years old in good health.

V is TRBV25-1 and J is TRBJ2-7, with 7 bases that match TRBD1. Germline CDR1 is MGHDK and CDR2 is SYGVNS. The CDR3 extends over 13 amino acids. The CDR3 bases are TGTGCCAGCAGTAGACAGGGAAACGACGAGCAGCACGTC. It translates to CASSRQGNDEQHV.

Regarding this clonotype: An end of the junction differs from the germline gene, which may be a read error. The genes are TRBV24-1 and TRBJ2-1; 8 bases align to TRBD2. The CDR3 spans 16 residues. CDR1 is KGHDR, CDR2 SFDVKD, per germline. CDR3 DNA sequence: TGTGCCACCGGTGACCCGGGACTAGATCGGGTCAATGAGCAGTTCTTC. This translates into CATGDPGLDRVNEQFF.

This clonotype has only a few counts. The chain employs TRBV7-9 and TRBJ1-2; the D gene is possibly TRBD1 (5 bases). The CDR3 is 15 amino acids. Trimming left V 6 bases short and J 6 bases short, with 20 bases between. Germline values: CDR1 SEHNR, CDR2 FQNEAQ (reference sequence). The CDR3 nucleotides are TGTGCCAGCAGTTCGATTGGGGGTGGCGAACATGGCTACACCTTC. Its translation: CASSSIGGGEHGYTF.

This clonotype was seen only a few times. The chain recombines TRBV7-2 with TRBJ2-2, with 11 bases fitting TRBD2. Per germline, CDR1 SGHTA and CDR2 FQGNSA. The CDR3 is 16 residues long. Trimming removed 3 bases from V and 1 base from J; junction bases left unmatched: 1. The CDR3 sequence is CASSFTSGGNTGELFF. For the CDR3, the DNA is TGTGCCAGCAGCTTCACTAGCGGGGGGAACACCGGGGAGCTGTTTTTT.

This clonotype has just a few counts. A much bigger clone sits one base away, suggesting this may be a read error. The chain joins TRBV12-3 or TRBV12-4 to TRBJ1-1, with D perhaps matching TRBD1 (5 bases). The CDR3 loop spans 13 amino acids. Trimming stripped 6 bases from V and 1 base from J, with 9 bases between. The CDR3, as DNA: TGTGCCAGCAGGGACACACAGAACACTGAAGCTTTCTTT. Its translation is CASRDTQNTEAFF.

The rearrangement uses TRBV6-2 or TRBV6-3 and TRBJ2-1; D ambiguous. The CDR3 loop spans 13 amino acids. Deletions cut 8 bases from V and 4 bases from J, with 12 bases between. Germline lookup yields CDR1 MNHEY and CDR2 SVGEGT. The CDR3 here is CASGKDQYNEQFF. CDR3 bases: TGTGCCAGCGGGAAGGACCAATACAATGAGCAGTTCTTC.

Ten or more counts support this clonotype. The chain carries TRBV10-3 and TRBJ2-7, with D tentatively TRBD1 (6 bases). The V gene lost 5 bases and the J gene lost 1 base, with 9 bases spanning the gap. Germline-derived CDR1 and CDR2 are ENHRY and SYGVKD. The CDR3 length is 13 residues. The CDR3 DNA is TGTGCCATCAGTAACAGGGAATCCTACGAGCAGTACTTC. This gives the protein CAISNRESYEQYF.

This sequence joins TRBV5-1 and TRBJ2-1, with 13 bases that match TRBD2. Germline lookup yields CDR1 SGHRS and CDR2 YFSETQ. The CDR3 sequence is 17 residues long. The ends lost 4 bases at V and 8 bases at J; junction bases unmatched: 12. The CDR3 reads CASSLHLTSGGADEQFF. For the CDR3, the DNA is TGCGCCAGCAGCCTCCACCTCACTAGCGGGGGGGCAGATGAGCAGTTCTTC.

Only a few counts were recorded for this clonotype. One end of the junction varies from germline; a read error may be responsible. The chain links TRBV5-5 to TRBJ2-3, with D unclear. Germline V gives CDR1 SGHKS, CDR2 YYEKEE (reference sequence). The CDR3 is made up of 14 amino acids. The CDR3 DNA follows: TGTGCCAACAGCTTGGAAGGGAATTGGGATACGCAGTATTTT. Its protein is CANSLEGNWDTQYF.

This clonotype appeared a single time. The chain joins TRBV2 to TRBJ1-2, with D perhaps TRBD1 (6 bases). The V and J ends lost 6 bases and 4 bases respectively, with 9 bases between them. This CDR3 is 12 amino acids long. CDR1 is SNHLY, CDR2 FYNNEI, per germline. In DNA, the CDR3 is TGTGCCAGCAGAAGGGACACCTATGGCTACACCTTC. Translating it yields CASRRDTYGYTF.

This chain uses TRBV18 with TRBJ2-3; D is perhaps TRBD2 (5 bases). The V end was cut by 5 bases, the J end by 6 bases, with 18 bases between. Germline V gene data show CDR1 as KGHSH and CDR2 as LQKENI. This CDR3 is 15 amino acids long. The CDR3 reads CASSTDGIPRDTQYF. The CDR3 DNA reads as TGTGCCAGCTCAACCGACGGGATCCCGAGGGATACGCAGTATTTT.

This clonotype occurred once. CDR3 protein: CASSDRQGLGTDTQYF. CDR3 nucleotide sequence: TGTGCCAGCAGTGACCGACAGGGATTGGGCACAGATACGCAGTATTTT. V gene TRBV2 combines with J gene TRBJ2-3; 7 positions agree with TRBD1. CDR3 size: 16 residues. Germline CDR1 is SNHLY and CDR2 is FYNNEI. Trimming cost V 3 bases and J 1 base; bases outside gene matches: 7.

The chain links TRBV10-3 to TRBJ2-5; D perhaps matches TRBD1 (6 bases). The assigned J gene may be wrong: the sequence end matches TRBJ2-7 better. There are 15 residues in the CDR3. The germline V gene has CDR1 ENHRY and CDR2 SYGVKD. CDR3 DNA sequence: TGTGCCATCAGTGAGTCCGTGACAGGAAAGATCGAGCAGTACTTC. Protein: CAISESVTGKIEQYF.

The V call is TRBV7-9, the J call TRBJ1-5, with D tentatively TRBD1 (6 bases). The CDR3 covers 14 residues. Trimming removed 5 bases from V and 7 bases from J, with 15 bases in between. From germline, CDR1 is SEHNR and CDR2 FQNEAQ (reference sequence). The CDR3 spells CASSTGALAQPQHF. In DNA form, the CDR3 reads TGTGCCAGCAGCACGGGGGCACTGGCCCAGCCCCAGCATTTT.

Written as DNA, the CDR3 is TGTGCCAGCAGCCTTGAATCCGGGCCCACTGAAGCTTTCTTT. As protein: CASSLESGPTEAFF. J is TRBJ1-1 and V is TRBV7-2, with D unresolved. Germline CDR1 SGHTA, CDR2 FQGNSA. The V gene lost 5 bases and the J gene lost 4 bases, with 14 bases spanning the gap. The CDR3 has 14 residues.

The rearrangement links TRBV5-6 to TRBJ2-1; no clear D. Germline V gene lookup returns CDR1 SGHDT and CDR2 YYEEEE. The germline V and J ends were trimmed by 7 bases and 0 bases, with 11 bases remaining between them. CDR3 length equals 14 residues. The CDR3 here is CASCLFSSYNEQFF. The CDR3 DNA sequence: TGTGCCAGCTGCCTTTTCAGCTCCTACAATGAGCAGTTCTTC.

This clonotype has a handful of counts. The J gene is TRBJ2-5, the V gene TRBV12-3 or TRBV12-4, with 7 bases lining up with TRBD1. Near its end, the DNA agrees better with TRBJ2-1, so the J call may be wrong. This CDR3 has 15 residues. CDR3 protein: CASSLAQGVVREQFF. In DNA form, the CDR3 reads TGTGCCAGCAGTTTAGCCCAGGGGGTAGTTCGGGAGCAGTTCTTC.

This clonotype was counted between two and nine times. The V call is TRBV11-2, the J call TRBJ2-3; no definite D call. Germline V CDR1 and CDR2: SGHAT, FQNNGV. This CDR3 is built from 14 residues. V gave up 7 bases and J gave up 2 bases, with 13 bases separating them. The CDR3 bases are TGTGCCAGCACCCCTGGGCGGCACACAGATACGCAGTATTTT. It is translated as CASTPGRHTDTQYF.

The chain is built from TRBV28 and TRBJ2-1; D might be TRBD2 (5 bases). Germline V gives CDR1 MDHEN, CDR2 SYDVKM. V was shortened by 6 bases and J by 4 bases, with 13 bases between the two germline ends. CDR3 length: 14 amino acids. The CDR3 sequence: CASSPVRGYNEQFF. In DNA form, the CDR3 reads TGTGCCAGCAGCCCCGTCCGGGGTTACAATGAGCAGTTCTTC.

There are a few counts of this clonotype. The J gene is TRBJ2-1, the V gene TRBV18, with D perhaps matching TRBD1 (5 bases). Germline values: CDR1 KGHSH, CDR2 LQKENI. The length of the CDR3 is 16 residues. V lost 2 bases, J lost 7 bases, and 18 bases lay in between. CDR3 sequence reads: CASSPLRGMGTNEQFF. The CDR3 bases are TGTGCCAGCTCACCATTAAGGGGCATGGGTACGAATGAGCAGTTCTTC.

A few counts support this clonotype. The genes are TRBV3-1 and TRBJ2-3; 12 bases map to TRBD2. V shed 0 bases, J shed 0 bases, and the junction held 4 bases outside the gene matches. This CDR3 spans 18 amino acids. The germline gives CDR1 LGHDT, CDR2 YNNKEL (reference sequence). DNA for the CDR3: TGTGCCAGCAGCCAAGATCGTGGACTAGCGGGGAGCACAGATACGCAGTATTTT. Encoded protein: CASSQDRGLAGSTDTQYF.

In this sample, this clonotype turned up a few times. A much bigger clone sits one base away, suggesting this may be a read error. The CDR3 DNA follows: TGCAGCGCAGAGGGGGTGGGCGAGCAGTACTTC. Protein: CSAEGVGEQYF. V gene TRBV29-1 combines with J gene TRBJ2-7, with D tentatively TRBD1 (6 bases). The CDR3 covers 11 residues. The germline V gene encodes CDR1 SQVTM and CDR2 ANQGSEA. The germline V and J ends were trimmed by 7 bases and 6 bases, with 13 bases remaining between them.

This clonotype appeared a few times. This sequence joins TRBV11-2 and TRBJ2-7; D possibly corresponds to TRBD1 (5 bases). With 0 bases removed from V and 3 bases from J, the gap between germline ends came to 9 bases. CDR1 is SGHAT, CDR2 FQNNGV, per germline. This CDR3 spans 14 amino acids. The CDR3 sequence: CASSLDRQSYEQYF. The CDR3 region has the DNA TGTGCCAGCAGCTTAGATCGACAGAGCTACGAGCAGTACTTC.

CDR3 amino acids: CATSLGRSLEQYV. DNA of the CDR3: TGTGCCACCAGTCTCGGACGTAGCCTCGAGCAGTACGTC. This sequence joins TRBV15 and TRBJ2-7, with unresolved D. The CDR3 has 13 residues. V was shortened by 6 bases and J by 6 bases, with 15 bases between the two germline ends. CDR1 LNHNV and CDR2 YYDKDF come from the germline V gene (reference sequence).

V and J are TRBV5-8 and TRBJ2-1; D is possibly TRBD2 (5 bases). Germline V gene sequence: CDR1 SGHTS, CDR2 YDEGEE. CDR3 size: 16 residues. Trimming pared 4 bases from V and 8 bases from J, leaving 22 bases between. The CDR3 DNA follows: TGTGCCAGCAGCCGCGGTCGACATACGGGAATCGATGAGCAGTTCTTC. As protein: CASSRGRHTGIDEQFF. The full variable domain, its missing parts supplied by reference TRBV5-8 and TRBJ2-1, is EAGVTQSPTHLIKTRGQQATLRCSPISGHTSVYWYQQALGLGLQFLLWYDEGEERNRGNFPPRFSGRQFPNYSSELNVNALELEDSALYLCASSRGRHTGIDEQFFGPGTRLTVL.

The chain links TRBV7-2 to TRBJ2-5; D possibly corresponds to TRBD2 (6 bases). The V gene lost 1 base and the J gene lost 3 bases, with 15 bases spanning the gap. CDR1 SGHTA and CDR2 FQGNSA come from the germline V gene. The CDR3 has 16 amino acids. The CDR3 spells CASSLVPGSGKETQYF. The CDR3 nucleotides read TGTGCCAGCAGCTTAGTCCCCGGTAGCGGAAAAGAGACCCAGTACTTC.

The gene calls are TRBV6-2 or TRBV6-3 and TRBJ2-3; D gene uncertain. CDR1 MNHEY and CDR2 SVGEGT come from the germline V gene. V shed 6 bases and J shed 2 bases, with 18 bases lying between them. This CDR3 is 16 amino acids long. The CDR3 DNA reads as TGTGCCAGCAGCCTGTCTGGGCTAGGGAACACAGATACGCAGTATTTT. Protein: CASSLSGLGNTDTQYF.

The CDR3 loop is CASSLLFGTGDNEQYF. The CDR3 DNA is TGTGCCAGCAGTTTATTATTCGGGACAGGGGACAACGAGCAGTACTTC. This chain links TRBV28 with TRBJ2-5; 10 bases are a match to TRBD1. The assigned J gene may be wrong: the sequence end matches TRBJ2-7 better. The CDR3 contains 16 residues. Germline CDR1 reads MDHEN; CDR2 reads SYDVKM.

This clonotype was picked up a small number of times. The CDR3 nucleotides are TGTGCCAGCAGCCCTCGGACTGGGTTCCTTGAGACCCAGTACTTC. Translation: CASSPRTGFLETQYF. V and J are TRBV5-6 and TRBJ2-5; tentative D call: TRBD2 (5 bases). The CDR3 sequence is 15 residues long. Germline lookup yields CDR1 SGHDT and CDR2 YYEEEE. V lost 4 bases to trimming and J lost 5 bases, with 18 bases between them.

Concerning this clonotype: It may be a read error: a sequence one base away is much more abundant. CDR3 bases: TGCAGTGCTAGTAAAACGAGGGTGAACACTGAAGCTCTCTTT. Translated: CSASKTRVNTEALF. The chain employs TRBV20-1 and TRBJ1-1, with D hard to call. Germline lookup yields CDR1 DFQATT and CDR2 SNEGSKA (reference sequence). This CDR3 contains 14 residues.

This clonotype was observed a few times. J is TRBJ1-2 and V is TRBV11-2; a possible D gene is TRBD1 (6 bases). Trimming left V 1 base short and J 0 bases short, with 15 bases between. The CDR3 runs to 17 residues. The germline V gene encodes CDR1 SGHAT and CDR2 FQNNGV. CDR3 bases: TGTGCCAGCAGCTTAGTGGGACAAGGGAACCCTAACTATGGCTACACCTTC. Protein product: CASSLVGQGNPNYGYTF.

This sequence joins TRBV6-6 and TRBJ2-5; D not certain. The germline V gene has CDR1 MNHNY and CDR2 SVGAGI (reference sequence). This CDR3 has 11 amino acids. V gave up 8 bases and J gave up 5 bases, with 9 bases separating them. The CDR3 DNA reads as TGTGCCAGCGGCAGCTTTGAGACCCAGTACTTC. It yields the protein CASGSFETQYF.